Ten or more counts support the clone carrying this T cell receptor (beta chain). Its antigen is still unknown. These data come from a study of T-cell reconstitution after alpha-beta-depleted transplantation in children. The CDR3 is 16 residues long. Trimming pared 6 bases from V and 6 bases from J, leaving 22 bases between. Germline loops: CDR1 SGHRS, CDR2 YFSETQ. Study outcomes and limitations: Certain patients had high TCRbeta diversity at day 60, and it came from recipient T cells and thymic progenitors that survived. Several hundred rapidly expanded clones from non-depleted graft cells reportedly supplied alpha-beta T cells about two months post-transplant. Among T cells one year after transplant, newly produced cells accounted for most counts and diversity.

It was with unique molecular identifiers that the TCRbeta library was prepared. TCRdb independently ran MiXCR on the PCR reads; one entry per CDR3 protein. Of around 300,000 distinct CDR3 sequences in the sample, over 7% were seen once. The sequence derives from a female patient between 2 and 15 years old who had a stem cell transplant for Fanconi anemia, so the T cells may come from the graft donor. This sample comprised peripheral blood, obtained 360 days after TCRalphabeta/CD19-depleted stem cell transplant. The V call is TRBV5-1, the J call TRBJ2-1; possibly TRBD1 for D (7 bases). CDR3 amino acids: CASTRQSQGDFNEQFF. CDR3 DNA: TGCGCCAGCACCCGACAAAGCCAGGGGGACTTCAATGAGCAGTTCTTC.